The rows below give T cell receptor beta chains drawn from one sample of a study of shared clonotypes between healthy human individuals. This table comes from immunoSEQ multiplex PCR, and its TCRdb copy is limited to in-frame clones, with some not included. This table holds about 600,000 clones, less than 97% found once. The sample consisted of naive CD8+ T cells sorted from blood. These receptors were taken from a woman younger than 45 in good health. The CDR3 runs from the conserved cysteine through the conserved F or W. The D gene is left open where the match is weak. Size tells how often a clone was seen (once, few, many) or the class of an expanded clone, and some rows leave it out.

V	size	D	J	DNA	CDR3
TRBV11-2	once	NA	TRBJ2-7	TGTGCCAGCAGCTTAGGAGGGGGGAGCTACGAGCAGTACTTC	CASSLGGGSYEQYF
TRBV7-3	once	TRBD1	TRBJ2-5	TGTGCCAGCAGCCATCGACAGGGTCCGCAGACCCAGTACTTC	CASSHRQGPQTQYF
TRBV5-4	NA	NA	TRBJ2-1	TGTGCCAGCAGCTACGCCTGGGGGTCCTACAATGAGCAGTTCTTC	CASSYAWGSYNEQFF
TRBV6-1	NA	NA	TRBJ1-5	TGTGCCAGCAGTGTTAACAGGGTAGGAGGCAATCAGCCCCAGCATTTT	CASSVNRVGGNQPQHF
TRBV6-4	NA	NA	TRBJ1-2	TGTGCCAGCAGTGACTCGGGCGAGAACTATGGCTACACCTTC	CASSDSGENYGYTF
TRBV4-2	NA	NA	TRBJ2-7	TGTGCCAGCAGCCAAGGGTACGGAACCTACGAGCAGTACTTC	CASSQGYGTYEQYF
TRBV28	NA	TRBD2	TRBJ2-2	TGTGCCAGTATACTAGCGGACGATGGCACCGGGGAGCTGTTTTTT	CASILADDGTGELFF
TRBV5-1	NA	TRBD2	TRBJ2-1	TGCGCCAGCAGCTTGGCTAGCGGGACCTACAATGAGCAGTTCTTC	CASSLASGTYNEQFF
TRBV19	NA	TRBD2	TRBJ2-3	TGTGCCAGTAGTATGGGACTAGCGAGCACAGATACGCAGTATTTT	CASSMGLASTDTQYF
TRBV11-2	NA	TRBD1	TRBJ2-1	TGTGCCAGCAGCCCGAGGGGACAGCAATACAATGAGCAGTTCTTC	CASSPRGQQYNEQFF
TRBV28	NA	TRBD1	TRBJ1-1	TGTGCCAGCAGTTTAGAGGGACAGGTGAACACTGAAGCTTTCTTT	CASSLEGQVNTEAFF
TRBV28	few	TRBD2	TRBJ2-7	TGTGCCAGCAGTTTTCGGACTAGCGGCTACGAGCAGTACTTC	CASSFRTSGYEQYF
TRBV7-9	NA	NA	TRBJ1-4	TGTGCCAGCAGCCCCCCCTTCGGGGAAAAACTGTTTTTT	CASSPPFGEKLFF
TRBV4-1	NA	NA	TRBJ2-7	TGCGCCAGCAGCCAAGATGGCGGGACCTACGAGCAGTACTTC	CASSQDGGTYEQYF
TRBV5-5	NA	NA	TRBJ2-7	TGTGCCAGCAGCTCGGGGCCCTACGAGCAGTACTTC	CASSSGPYEQYF
TRBV7-8	NA	TRBD2	TRBJ2-1	TGTGCCAGCAGCTTAGCACTAGCGGGGTCCTGGAGCTCCTACAATGAGCAGTTCTTC	CASSLALAGSWSSYNEQFF
TRBV29-1	NA	TRBD2	TRBJ2-6	TGCAGCGTGTTCGCGGGGGCTGGGGCCAACGTCCTGACTTTC	CSVFAGAGANVLTF
TRBV5-4	NA	TRBD2	TRBJ2-1	TGTGCCAGCAGCTTGGGTGGACTAGCCTCTGGCGATGAGCAGTTCTTC	CASSLGGLASGDEQFF
TRBV19	NA	NA	TRBJ2-5	TGTGCCAGTAGTATAAGCGTGTCAGGAGGTCAAGAGACCCAGTACTTC	CASSISVSGGQETQYF
TRBV4-1	NA	NA	TRBJ2-7	TGCGCCAGCAGCCAAGTAGGGAATGATTACGAGCAGTACTTC	CASSQVGNDYEQYF
TRBV28	NA	NA	TRBJ2-1	TGTGCCAGCAGCCCCCGAGGGTACAATGAGCAGTTCTTC	CASSPRGYNEQFF
TRBV6-5	NA	NA	TRBJ1-5	TGTGCCAGCAGTTACTCGGTTGATCAGCCCCAGCATTTT	CASSYSVDQPQHF
TRBV10-3	NA	TRBD1	TRBJ2-7	TGTGCCATCCGGGACAGGGGGACCCACGAGCAGTACTTC	CAIRDRGTHEQYF
TRBV20-1	NA	NA	TRBJ1-1	TGCAGTGCCACAGGGAACACTGAAGCTTTCTTT	CSATGNTEAFF
TRBV6-5	NA	TRBD2	TRBJ2-3	TGTGCCAGCAGTTACGAAGCGGGAGTAGGGGATACGCAGTATTTT	CASSYEAGVGDTQYF
TRBV19	NA	NA	TRBJ1-2	TGTGCCAGTAGTATACCCGAGGGAGTACCCTCCTCTGACTATGGCTACACCTTC	CASSIPEGVPSSDYGYTF
TRBV7-8	NA	TRBD2	TRBJ2-1	TGTGCCAGCAGCTTAGCGGGCCTAGCGGGTTCCTACAATGAGCAGTTCTTC	CASSLAGLAGSYNEQFF
TRBV29-1	NA	NA	TRBJ1-2	TGCAGCGTCGCCGGGGCTACGGCTGGCTACACCTTC	CSVAGATAGYTF
TRBV7-2	NA	NA	TRBJ2-3	TGTGCCAGCAGCTTGGAGGGGCGCACAGATACGCAGTATTTT	CASSLEGRTDTQYF
TRBV7-9	NA	TRBD1	TRBJ1-2	TGTGCCAGCAGCTTTCCACCCCCCGGGACAGGCTATGGCTACACCTTC	CASSFPPPGTGYGYTF
TRBV27	NA	TRBD2	TRBJ2-7	TGTGCCAGCAGTTTATTTGGGACTAACCCCTACGAGCAGTACTTC	CASSLFGTNPYEQYF
TRBV11-2	NA	TRBD2	TRBJ2-7	TGTGCCAGCAGCTTAGATCTACGTAGCGGGAGGGTCGGCTCCTACGAGCAGTACTTC	CASSLDLRSGRVGSYEQYF
TRBV2	NA	TRBD2	TRBJ2-1	TGTGCCAGCATCGGACCACTGGCGGGAGGCCGAGGGGATGAGCAGTTCTTC	CASIGPLAGGRGDEQFF
TRBV7-6	NA	TRBD1	TRBJ2-5	TGTGCCAGCAGCTCGATGGGACAGCCCGCGGAGACCCAGTACTTC	CASSSMGQPAETQYF
TRBV2	NA	TRBD1	TRBJ1-6	TGTGCCAGCAGAGAAACAGGGGCGGAGAATTCACCCCTCCACTTT	CASRETGAENSPLHF
TRBV6-5	NA	NA	TRBJ2-1	TGTGCCAGCAGTTACTCAGCAAGATACAATGAGCAGTTCTTC	CASSYSARYNEQFF
TRBV27	NA	NA	TRBJ2-7	TGTGCCAGCAGTATTGCAACAGGCTACGAGCAGTACTTC	CASSIATGYEQYF